Below are 17 T cell receptor beta chains sequenced from a single sample in a study of T cell repertoires in cytomegalovirus infection. TCRdb reprocessed the reads via MiXCR and lists one record per CDR3 protein. Here the sample spans a few hundred thousand distinct CDR3 sequences, around 20% being singletons. The antigens these receptors bind are not known. This specimen was cultured PBMCs, taken from culture after CMV antigen stimulation. The source is a human donor in good health (CMV status not recorded). Some clones in this sample may be carry-over from other donors' samples.

This clonotype has at least ten counts. The V and J genes are TRBV6-1 and TRBJ2-3; D gene ambiguous. Trimming took 7 bases from V and 4 from J, leaving 15 bases between them. The CDR3 loop spans 14 amino acids. In germline, CDR1 is MNHNS, CDR2 SASEGT. The CDR3 here is CASNLYFRADTQYF. CDR3 DNA: TGTGCCAGCAATTTATATTTCCGGGCAGATACGCAGTATTTT.

V usage is TRBV7-3 and J usage is TRBJ1-5; unclear D gene. CDR3 length: 18 amino acids. In germline, CDR1 is SGHTA, CDR2 FQGTGA. Trimming left V 5 bases short and J 0 bases short, with 20 bases between. CDR3 sequence (DNA): TGTGCCAGCAGCCGAAGATTCGTTCCGAAAGATAGCAATCAGCCCCAGCATTTT. Translation gives CASSRRFVPKDSNQPQHF.

This clonotype was counted at least ten times. This chain joins TRBV28 and TRBJ2-7; weak D call: TRBD2 (7 bases). The CDR3 runs to 14 residues. Per the germline V gene, CDR1 is MDHEN and CDR2 is SYDVKM. V was shortened by 1 base and J by 6 bases, with 13 bases between the two germline ends. The CDR3 spells CASSLLGGDSEQYV. The CDR3 DNA sequence: TGTGCCAGCAGTTTATTAGGGGGGGACTCCGAGCAGTACGTC.

The gene calls are TRBV7-2 and TRBJ2-1; 15 nucleotides align to TRBD2. With 5 bases clipped from V and 10 bases from J, the junction kept 9 bases outside the gene matches. Germline V gene lookup returns CDR1 SGHTA and CDR2 FQGNSA. The CDR3 length is 16 residues. The CDR3 region is CASSPAGTSGRREQFF. CDR3 sequence (DNA): TGTGCCAGCAGCCCGGCTGGGACTAGCGGGAGGAGAGAGCAGTTCTTC.

This clonotype was seen at least ten times. The V call is TRBV12-3 or TRBV12-4, the J call TRBJ2-1, with 14 bases lining up with TRBD2. The CDR3 has 14 residues. V lost 8 bases to trimming and J lost 9 bases; unmatched junction nucleotides: 6. The CDR3: CASALGTSGGEQFF. DNA of the CDR3: TGTGCCAGCGCTCTAGGGACTAGCGGGGGTGAGCAGTTCTTC.

This clonotype has a handful of counts. This sequence joins TRBV30 and TRBJ2-1; the D is unclear. Trimming took 0 bases from V and 4 from J, leaving 10 bases between them. The CDR3 is 14 amino acids. Germline V gene lookup returns CDR1 GTSNPN and CDR2 SVGIG (reference sequence). The CDR3 DNA reads as TGTGCCTGGAGTGTGTCATTGAGTTACAATGAGCAGTTCTTC. Protein sequence: CAWSVSLSYNEQFF.

This clonotype was found a few times. The chain carries TRBV28 and TRBJ1-2; a possible D gene is TRBD1 (5 bases). V gave up 1 base and J gave up 7 bases, with 28 bases separating them. Germline CDR1 MDHEN, CDR2 SYDVKM. The CDR3 totals 19 residues. The CDR3 here is CASSLLSGTVARVKRGYTF. The CDR3 DNA reads as TGTGCCAGCAGTTTATTATCGGGGACTGTAGCGAGGGTTAAACGTGGCTACACCTTC.

This clonotype was observed many times. The chain recombines TRBV7-2 with TRBJ2-2; D call uncertain. The V gene lost 7 bases and the J gene lost 0 bases, with 15 bases spanning the gap. CDR3 size: 16 residues. From germline, CDR1 is SGHTA and CDR2 FQGNSA. CDR3 coding DNA: TGTGCCAGCAAGTGGTCGGGCGGATCGAACACCGGGGAGCTGTTTTTT. Translation gives CASKWSGGSNTGELFF. The whole variable domain, remainder taken from reference TRBV7-2 and TRBJ2-2, is GAGVSQSPSNKVTEKGKDVELRCDPISGHTALYWYRQSLGQGLEFLIYFQGNSAPDKSGLPSDRFSAERTGGSVSTLTIQRTQQEDSAVYLCASKWSGGSNTGELFFGEGSRLTVL.

The rearrangement links TRBV4-1 to TRBJ2-1; 7 nucleotides agree with TRBD1. Trimming at V came to 4 bases and at J to 11 bases, leaving 8 bases not matched to a gene. From germline, CDR1 is MGHRA and CDR2 YSYEKL. The CDR3 has 13 amino acids. This chain's CDR3 is CASSRSTGVQQFF. CDR3 nucleotides: TGCGCCAGCAGCCGTTCAACAGGGGTTCAGCAGTTCTTC.

This clonotype was counted only a few times. V usage is TRBV11-2 and J usage is TRBJ1-4, with D unclear. The CDR3 runs to 12 residues. Germline assignment: CDR1 SGHAT and CDR2 FQNNGV. Trimming stripped 5 bases from V and 3 bases from J, with 4 bases between. The CDR3 is CASSLPNEKLFF. The CDR3, as DNA: TGTGCCAGCAGCCTACCTAATGAAAAACTGTTTTTT.

There are many counts of this clonotype. DNA for the CDR3: TGTGCCAGCAGTTTAGCCGGGGACACTGAAGCTTTCTTT. Translation gives CASSLAGDTEAFF. The chain recombines TRBV12-3 or TRBV12-4 with TRBJ1-1, with no clear D. V lost 0 bases and J lost 3, with 5 bases in between. This CDR3 has 13 amino acids.

V and J are TRBV19 and TRBJ2-5; 8 bases are a match to TRBD2. V was clipped by 1 base and J by 5 bases; unmatched bases: 6. The CDR3 contains 15 residues. CDR1 LNHDA and CDR2 SQIVND come from the germline V gene (reference sequence). The CDR3 reads CASSIGREAWETQYF. CDR3 nucleotides: TGTGCCAGTAGTATAGGGCGGGAGGCGTGGGAGACCCAGTACTTC.

V and J are TRBV2 and TRBJ1-2; D is unclear. Trimming took off 6 bases at V and 5 bases at J, with 7 bases between the two ends. Germline CDR1 SNHLY, CDR2 FYNNEI. This CDR3 has 11 residues. The DNA for the CDR3 is TGTGCCAGCAGGGTAGTATATGGCTACACCTTC. It is translated as CASRVVYGYTF.

The chain couples TRBV7-4 to TRBJ2-3, with D maybe TRBD2 (5 bases). CDR3 size: 16 residues. V shed 1 base and J shed 0 bases, with 11 bases lying between them. The germline V gene encodes CDR1 SGHVT and CDR2 SQSDAQ. The CDR3 coding sequence is TGTGCCAGCAGCTTAGTCTCGGGATCTAGCACAGATACGCAGTATTTT. It codes for CASSLVSGSSTDTQYF.

The V and J genes are TRBV24-1 and TRBJ2-7; perhaps TRBD2 as D (6 bases). The CDR3 covers 15 residues. Germline CDR1 and CDR2: KGHDR and SFDVKD. V gave up 3 bases and J gave up 4 bases, with 15 bases separating them. The CDR3 DNA reads TGTGCCACCAGTGATCCGGGACGCGGGATTTACGAGCAGTACTTC. Encoded protein: CATSDPGRGIYEQYF.

This clonotype was detected only a few times. V is TRBV28 and J is TRBJ2-3, with 7 bases lining up with TRBD1. CDR3 size: 15 residues. Germline-derived CDR1 and CDR2 are MDHEN and SYDVKM. Unmatched junction bases numbered 7, after V lost 6 bases and J lost 1 base. The CDR3 loop reads CASSRETGRTDTQYF. CDR3 nucleotide sequence: TGTGCCAGCAGCCGAGAGACAGGGCGCACAGATACGCAGTATTTT.

This clonotype was recorded many times. This sequence joins TRBV7-2 and TRBJ1-2; no clear D gene. CDR1 is SGHTA, CDR2 FQGNSA, per germline. Trimming stripped 1 base from V and 7 bases from J, with 16 bases between. The CDR3 spans 15 residues. CDR3 in DNA: TGTGCCAGCAGCTTAGGGAATGGAGGTGCGGGTGGCTACACCTTC. Residues: CASSLGNGGAGGYTF.